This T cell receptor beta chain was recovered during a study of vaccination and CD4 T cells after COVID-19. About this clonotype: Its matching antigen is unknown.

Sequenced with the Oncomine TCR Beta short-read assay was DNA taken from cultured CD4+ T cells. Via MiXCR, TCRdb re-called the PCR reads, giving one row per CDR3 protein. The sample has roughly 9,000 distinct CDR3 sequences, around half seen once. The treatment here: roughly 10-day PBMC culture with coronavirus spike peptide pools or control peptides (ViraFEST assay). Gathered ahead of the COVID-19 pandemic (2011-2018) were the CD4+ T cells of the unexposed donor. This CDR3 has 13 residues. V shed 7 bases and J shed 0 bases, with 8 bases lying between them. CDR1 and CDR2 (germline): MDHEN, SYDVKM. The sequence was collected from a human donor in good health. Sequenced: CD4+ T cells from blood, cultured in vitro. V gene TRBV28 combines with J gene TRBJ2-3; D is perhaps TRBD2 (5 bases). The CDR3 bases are TGTGCCAGCACGACTACAAGCACAGATACGCAGTATTTT. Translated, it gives CASTTTSTDTQYF.